This T cell receptor beta chain was sequenced during a study of blood T cell repertoires in COVID-19. In the study overall: PBMCs, B-cell-depleted T cells, or T cells provided the cDNA or gDNA that made up the material.

Repertoires were generated with immunoSEQ multiplex PCR, while TCRdb's copy carries only in-frame clones and drops some. The data show about 230,000 clones, roughly nine tenths seen once. J gave up 2 bases and V 0 bases, and 7 bases lay outside the gene matches. This CDR3 has 16 amino acids. Per the germline V gene, CDR1 is SGHRS and CDR2 is YFSETQ. The chain combines TRBV5-1 with TRBJ2-5, with 7 bases matching TRBD1. The material sequenced was PBMCs or T cells enriched from blood (not recorded which). This clonotype was sampled from a woman in her forties or fifties in a cohort exposed to, infected with or recovered from COVID-19 (not recorded which). The CDR3, as DNA: TGCGCCAGCAGCTTGGCCTTGGGACAGCTACAAGAGACCCAGTACTTC. Protein product: CASSLALGQLQETQYF.